These 5 T cell receptor beta chains originate from one sample sequenced in a study of blood T cell repertoires in COVID-19. Sequencing was performed with immunoSEQ multiplex PCR; in TCRdb, only in-frame clones are kept and a portion is missing. The data contain approximately 500,000 clones, less than 90% of them singletons. Sample: peripheral blood. These receptors were taken from a woman aged 45 to 65 with COVID-19, enrolled during active disease.

Comments on this clone: Other DNA sequences of this sample code for an identical CDR3. The rearrangement uses TRBV6-5 and TRBJ1-5, with 9 bases lining up with TRBD1. In germline, CDR1 is MNHEY, CDR2 SVGAGI. Germline trimming cut 6 bases from V and 7 bases from J; bases unmatched to any gene: 4. This CDR3 is 13 amino acids long. This chain's CDR3 is CASRPDRGQPQHF. For the CDR3, the DNA is TGTGCCAGCAGACCGGACAGGGGACAGCCCCAGCATTTT.

V is TRBV7-9 and J is TRBJ1-1, with D unclear. Germline values: CDR1 SEHNR, CDR2 FQNEAQ (reference sequence). The V end lost 5 bases, the J end lost 4 bases, and 8 bases lay between the germline ends. The CDR3 is 12 amino acids. CDR3 in DNA: TGTGCCAGCAGCCGAGGGAGCACTGAAGCTTTCTTT. Amino acid sequence: CASSRGSTEAFF. Filled out from reference TRBV7-9 and TRBJ1-1, the complete variable domain reads DTGVSQNPRHKITKRGQNVTFRCDPISEHNRLYWYRQTLGQGPEFLTYFQNEAQLEKSRLLSDRFSAERPKGSFSTLEIQRTEQGDSAMYLCASSRGSTEAFFGQGTRLTVV.

Only a few counts were recorded for this clone. The chain combines TRBV12-5 with TRBJ1-5; D is perhaps TRBD1 (6 bases). Germline V gives CDR1 LGHNT, CDR2 FRNRAP. This CDR3 spans 14 amino acids. Trimming took 0 bases from V and 5 from J, leaving 8 bases between them. The CDR3 sequence is CASGLVEGDQPQHF. For the CDR3, the DNA is TGTGCTAGTGGTTTGGTAGAGGGGGATCAGCCCCAGCATTTT.

The chain joins TRBV5-1 to TRBJ1-4; D possibly corresponds to TRBD1 (5 bases). Germline CDR1 is SGHRS and CDR2 is YFSETQ. The CDR3 is made up of 13 amino acids. Trimming stripped 0 bases from V and 7 bases from J, with 7 bases between. The CDR3 spells CASSLGDSEKLFF. Written as DNA, the CDR3 is TGCGCCAGCAGCTTGGGAGACAGTGAAAAACTGTTTTTT.

The J gene is TRBJ1-1, the V gene TRBV9; tentative D call: TRBD1 (6 bases). The CDR3 runs 15 residues. Germline V gives CDR1 SGDLS, CDR2 YYNGEE. V lost 3 bases and J lost 3, with 15 bases in between. The CDR3 bases are TGTGCCAGCAGCGCTGGGGGGGCTCAGGACACTGAAGCTTTCTTT. This codes for CASSAGGAQDTEAFF.